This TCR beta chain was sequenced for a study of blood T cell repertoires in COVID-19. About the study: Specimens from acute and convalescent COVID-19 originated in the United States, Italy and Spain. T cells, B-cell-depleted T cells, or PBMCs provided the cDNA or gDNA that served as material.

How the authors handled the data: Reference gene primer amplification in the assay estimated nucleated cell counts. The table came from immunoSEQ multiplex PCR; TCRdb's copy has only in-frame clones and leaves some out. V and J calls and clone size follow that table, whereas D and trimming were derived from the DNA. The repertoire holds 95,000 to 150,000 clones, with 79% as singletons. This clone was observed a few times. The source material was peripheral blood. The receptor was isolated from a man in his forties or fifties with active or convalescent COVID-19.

CDR3 bases: TGTGCCTGGAGCCCCGCGGGGGACCTCAATCAGCCCCAGCATTTT. Translated: CAWSPAGDLNQPQHF. The V call is TRBV30, the J call TRBJ1-5, with a tentative D call TRBD1 (5 bases). V shed 3 bases and J shed 3 bases, with 15 bases lying between them. This CDR3 spans 15 amino acids. The germline V gene encodes CDR1 GTSNPN and CDR2 SVGIG (reference sequence).